This T cell receptor beta chain was identified during a study of post-analysis software for immune sequencing data (dated by TCRdb to about 2015). For the wider study: The recorded disease courses included relapsing-remitting, secondary progressive and progressive-relapsing multiple sclerosis, and some patients had no subtype annotation. The multiple sclerosis patient repertoires were compared with 11 previously published healthy control repertoires from donors aged roughly 6 to 25 years. A subset of samples was prepared in parallel using single-end sample barcoding, then pooled and co-amplified after Illumina adapter ligation. The paper as a whole reports these results and caveats: The control group was slightly older than the multiple sclerosis patient group. Strong co-clustering of samples prepared in the same batch was shown by direct clustering with F measure, prompting a batch-effect correction. Normalized Chao1 diversity was significantly lower in multiple sclerosis patients than controls, suggesting substantial peripheral T-cell clonal expansion. Significantly higher frequencies in patients than in controls were found for roughly 5 TRBV segments, including TRBV5-6, TRBV5-1 and TRBV20-1.

Receptor libraries were prepared by PCR. Sequencing instrument: Illumina HiSeq 2500. To reduce PCR and sequencing biases, unique molecular identifiers were built into the TCR beta cDNA libraries. Approximately 500,000 cDNA molecules were obtained per 1 to 10 million input T cells, so each molecule approximated one T cell. The same protocol used for the earlier healthy control dataset was applied to prepare and sequence the patient libraries. Samples belonging to the same batch were prepared together, multiplexed and sequenced on a shared HiSeq lane. On the study's bioinformatics: Raw barcoded reads were processed with MIGEC, discarding single-read molecular identifier groups before consensus assembly and CDR3 extraction. VDJtools was used for post-analysis of the clonotype tables, and diversity was normalized by down-sampling every dataset to the size of the smallest sample. Repertoire overlap clustering matched CDR3 amino acid but not nucleotide sequences to correct batch-related cross-sample contamination. TCRdb cleaned the public reads at Q25 with fastp, built clones with MiXCR and kept in-frame beta chains. Each CDR3 protein appears once, grouped with its most common genes and DNA. These V and J calls derive from TCRdb rather than the authors' analysis. The sample data list roughly 540,000 distinct CDR3 sequences, and 34% of these were observed just once. The ten largest clones take up approximately 5.4% of the sample.

To demonstrate the VDJtools post-analysis software, TCR beta repertoires were profiled from the peripheral blood of more than ten young patients with multiple sclerosis. The patients with multiple sclerosis were children and adolescents between roughly 6 and 17 years of age. Only a few counts were recorded for this clonotype. Its cognate antigen has yet to be identified. Nothing much larger sits one base from this clone, and base qualities are not available. V is cut by 3 bases and J by 5 bases, and the space between the germline ends is 22 bases. The CDR3 numbers 16 residues from cysteine through phenylalanine. Left in the record is the CDR3 DNA by itself, 48 bases read in frame from the first base. CDR1 DFQATT and CDR2 SNEGSKA were looked up in the germline V gene (reference sequence).

The rearrangement joined TRBV20-1 to TRBJ1-2; the best D guess is TRBD1, with 5 bases matching. This TCR came from a girl aged 2-17 years with multiple sclerosis. Sequencing input: blood. The nucleotide sequence reads as follows: TGCAGTGCTAGGGCAGGGCGAATTTACTATGAATATGGCTACACCTTC. Translated, this is CSARAGRIYYEYGYTF.